This passage covers 16 T cell receptor beta chains from one sample sequenced in a study of T cells in Graves' hyperthyroidism and ophthalmopathy. What was amplified from RNA transcripts were TCR beta CDR3 regions. The TCR CDR3 first-round RT-PCR relied on the HTBI primer set. MiXCR, run by TCRdb on the multiplex PCR reads, gives a single entry per CDR3 protein. The table shows hundreds of thousands of distinct CDR3 sequences, with approximately 15% occurring only once. Sequences were obtained from blood. Receptors were obtained from a woman in her 50s with Graves' ophthalmopathy.

This clonotype came up a few times. This chain joins TRBV9 and TRBJ1-4; the match to TRBD1 covers 9 bases. The CDR3 runs to 19 residues. V lost 0 bases and J lost 0; bases outside the gene matches: 9. The germline V gene has CDR1 SGDLS and CDR2 YYNGEE. The CDR3 DNA sequence: TGTGCCAGCAGCGTAGATCGGGGACAGGGCTCAACAACTAATGAAAAACTGTTTTTT. Its protein product is CASSVDRGQGSTTNEKLFF.

At least ten counts were recorded for this clonotype. V gene TRBV7-3 combines with J gene TRBJ1-2, with D hard to call. Germline lookup yields CDR1 SGHTA and CDR2 FQGTGA. The CDR3 contains 13 residues. Trimming shortened V by 2 bases and J by 8 bases, and 12 bases separated the two germline ends. The CDR3 coding sequence is TGTGCCAGCAGCTTATTTTCTGGGGAAGGCTACACCTTC. Protein: CASSLFSGEGYTF.

Ten or more counts support this clonotype. The chain combines TRBV18 with TRBJ2-7, with TRBD2 matching 13 bases. Looked up from germline, CDR1 is KGHSH and CDR2 is LQKENI. V was pared by 3 bases and J by 2 bases, with 1 base of the junction left unmatched. The CDR3 extends over 15 amino acids. The CDR3 loop reads CASSPGTSGTYEQYF. CDR3 coding DNA: TGTGCCAGCTCACCCGGGACTAGCGGGACCTACGAGCAGTACTTC.

This clonotype came up a few times. The chain links TRBV5-6 to TRBJ2-1, with no clear D. Trimming pared 0 bases from V and 4 bases from J, leaving 11 bases between. The germline gives CDR1 SGHDT, CDR2 YYEEEE. The CDR3 covers 15 residues. The DNA for the CDR3 is TGTGCCAGCAGCTTGGGGTCAGACGGTTACAATGAGCAGTTCTTC. Protein product: CASSLGSDGYNEQFF.

The V and J genes are TRBV5-5 and TRBJ2-3, with D possibly being TRBD1 (5 bases). The CDR3 totals 15 residues. V gave up 2 bases and J gave up 4 bases, with 14 bases separating them. The germline V gene has CDR1 SGHKS and CDR2 YYEKEE (reference sequence). CDR3 nucleotide sequence: TGTGCCAGCAGCTTCCAGGGAAGCATTGCAGATACGCAGTATTTT. Protein product: CASSFQGSIADTQYF.

There are many counts of this clonotype. The chain carries TRBV2 and TRBJ2-7, with D tentatively TRBD1 or TRBD2 (5 bases each). Germline-derived CDR1 and CDR2 are SNHLY and FYNNEI. The V end lost 3 bases, the J end lost 2 bases, and 20 bases lay between the germline ends. The CDR3 is 17 amino acids. The CDR3 sequence: CASSDGRDPVLAYEQYF. The CDR3 DNA follows: TGTGCCAGCAGTGATGGCAGGGACCCCGTCCTCGCCTACGAGCAGTACTTC.

J is TRBJ2-7 and V is TRBV19, with 7 bases matching TRBD1. CDR1 and CDR2 from the germline V gene are LNHDA and SQIVND (reference sequence). CDR3 size: 14 residues. With 9 bases clipped from V and 5 bases from J, the junction kept 13 bases outside the gene matches. The CDR3 loop reads CAREKDRISHEQYF. The CDR3, as DNA: TGTGCCAGAGAAAAGGACAGGATTTCCCACGAGCAGTACTTC.

This clonotype was counted only a few times. This chain uses TRBV19 with TRBJ2-7; D is unclear. The CDR3 length is 14 residues. V lost 1 base, J lost 0 bases, and 7 bases lay in between. The germline CDR1 and CDR2 sequences are LNHDA and SQIVND (reference sequence). CDR3: CASSIARDSYEQYF. The CDR3 region has the DNA TGTGCCAGTAGTATAGCTCGAGACTCCTACGAGCAGTACTTC.

Many counts were recorded for this clonotype. This chain uses TRBV2 with TRBJ2-1, with 10 nucleotides matching TRBD2. V shed 5 bases, J shed 4 bases, and the junction held 17 bases outside the gene matches. The CDR3 contains 19 residues. Germline V gene data show CDR1 as SNHLY and CDR2 as FYNNEI. CDR3 sequence (DNA): TGTGCCAGCAGTAAAACTCTTCCATTTGAGACTAGCGGGTACAATGAGCAGTTCTTC. Residues: CASSKTLPFETSGYNEQFF. The full variable domain, in which reference TRBV2 and TRBJ2-1 provide the parts outside the CDR3, is EPEVTQTPSHQVTQMGQEVILRCVPISNHLYFYWYRQILGQKVEFLVSFYNNEISEKSEIFDDQFSVERPDGSNFTLKIRSTKLEDSAMYFCASSKTLPFETSGYNEQFFGPGTRLTVL.

With respect to this clonotype: A read error may explain this, as a much larger clone is one base away. The V gene is TRBV20-1, the J gene TRBJ2-1, with a weak D call TRBD2 (6 bases). The V and J ends lost 4 bases and 6 bases respectively, with 10 bases between them. CDR1 and CDR2 from the germline V gene are DFQATT and SNEGSKA (reference sequence). This CDR3 has 12 residues. In nucleotides, the CDR3 is TGCAGTGCTAACGGGGGAGGCAATGAGCAGTTCTTC. Its protein product is CSANGGGNEQFF.

This clonotype was counted ten times or more. The V call is TRBV12-3 or TRBV12-4, the J call TRBJ1-5; D is possibly TRBD1 (5 bases). This CDR3 region has 14 residues. V was pared by 2 bases and J by 4 bases, with 9 bases between. Here the CDR3 DNA reads TGTGCCAGCAGTTTAATGACAGTAAATCAGCCCCAGCATTTT. This gives the protein CASSLMTVNQPQHF.

The genes are TRBV24-1 and TRBJ2-1; D unclear. The V end lost 7 bases, the J end lost 6 bases, and 12 bases lay between the germline ends. The CDR3 spans 13 residues. CDR1 and CDR2 (germline): KGHDR, SFDVKD. The CDR3 protein is CATSRAGSNEQFF. CDR3 coding DNA: TGTGCCACCAGCCGTGCCGGCTCCAATGAGCAGTTCTTC.

This clonotype has a handful of counts. The V gene is TRBV20-1, the J gene TRBJ2-1; 11 nucleotides match TRBD2. CDR3 size: 16 residues. Germline CDR1 is DFQATT and CDR2 is SNEGSKA (reference sequence). V shed 0 bases, J shed 5 bases, and the junction held 6 bases outside the gene matches. The CDR3 is CSAREGSGRANNEQFF. CDR3 DNA: TGCAGTGCTAGAGAAGGTAGCGGGAGGGCCAACAATGAGCAGTTCTTC.

This clonotype was detected many times. The chain uses TRBV15 and TRBJ2-1; TRBD1 aligns across 12 bases. The CDR3 is 15 residues long. V was pared by 0 bases and J by 7 bases, with 1 base of the junction left unmatched. Germline V gene sequence: CDR1 LNHNV, CDR2 YYDKDF (reference sequence). CDR3 bases: TGTGCCACCAGCAGAGAGGGACAGGGGGCGAATGAGCAGTTCTTC. Protein: CATSREGQGANEQFF.

Turning to this clonotype: One end of the junction is discordant with germline, which a read error may explain. This chain uses TRBV7-9 with TRBJ1-1; 9 nucleotides agree with TRBD1. This CDR3 has 14 amino acids. Germline CDR1 SEHNR, CDR2 FQNEAQ (reference sequence). In DNA form, the CDR3 reads TGCGCCAGCAGCTTGAGCCGGGACAGGGCTGAAGCTTTCTTT. Its translation is CASSLSRDRAEAFF.

This clonotype was counted at least ten times. The rearrangement joins TRBV7-9 to TRBJ2-5; D perhaps matches TRBD1 (5 bases). The V gene's germline CDR1 is SEHNR and CDR2 FQNEAQ (reference sequence). The CDR3 has 13 residues. V was pared by 4 bases and J by 5 bases, with 11 bases between. The CDR3 DNA is TGTGCCAGCAGCTACCAGGGTCCTGAGACCCAGTACTTC. It codes for CASSYQGPETQYF.